This TCR beta chain was sequenced for a study of T-cell reconstitution after alpha-beta-depleted transplantation in children. Study findings and constraints: T-cell counts and diversity at one year following transplant were attributed mainly to newly produced T cells. Approximately two months post-transplant, alpha-beta T cells reportedly originated from several hundred expanded graft clones. Surviving recipient T cells and intrathymic progenitors accounted for some patients' high TCRbeta diversity at day 60.

The CDR3 sequence is 17 residues long. The germline CDR1 and CDR2 sequences are LGHNA and YSLEER. Unmatched junction bases numbered 6, after V lost 0 bases and J lost 2 bases. This clonotype showed up many times. The target antigen is unknown. TCRbeta library construction was performed incorporating unique molecular identifiers. Via MiXCR, TCRdb re-called the PCR reads, giving one row per CDR3 protein. The sample contains fewer than 700,000 distinct CDR3 sequences, 13% of which appear only once. Sequencing used PBMCs, mostly from graft donor cells, obtained 360 days after TCRalphabeta/CD19-depleted stem cell transplant. This sequence originates from a male patient aged 10-17 years who had a stem cell transplant for acute myeloid leukemia, so the T cells may come from the graft donor. This sequence joins TRBV4-3 and TRBJ2-7; 11 bases align to TRBD1. CDR3 in amino acids: CASSQDGTGGATYEQYF. The CDR3 DNA reads as TGCGCCAGCAGCCAAGATGGGACAGGGGGAGCTACCTACGAGCAGTACTTC.